Listed below are T cell receptor beta chains from one sample, sequenced in a study of T and B cells in COVID-19 patients. Via MiXCR, TCRdb re-called the multiplex PCR reads, giving one row per CDR3 protein. The sample lists fewer than 6,000 distinct CDR3 sequences; about a fifth were seen once. Sequenced sample: blood. The receptors were gathered from a human donor with active COVID-19. The CDR3 runs from the conserved cysteine through the conserved F or W. Each record gives: V gene, clone size, D gene, J gene, CDR3 protein, CDR3 DNA. The D gene is left open where the match is weak. Clone size is shown for a subset of rows, as once, few, many or a class of expanded clone.

V: TRBV18
size: many
D: NA
J: TRBJ1-1
CDR3: CASSLRGNTEAFF
DNA: TGTGCCAGCTCCCTAAGGGGGAACACTGAAGCTTTCTTT

V: TRBV4-3
size: NA
D: NA
J: TRBJ2-1
CDR3: CASSQDRKAEQFF
DNA: TGCGCCAGCAGCCAAGATCGGAAGGCTGAGCAGTTCTTC

V: TRBV20-1
size: NA
D: NA
J: TRBJ2-1
CDR3: CSANPQGRYNEQFF
DNA: TGCAGTGCAAACCCTCAGGGCAGGTACAATGAGCAGTTCTTC

V: TRBV5-1
size: NA
D: NA
J: TRBJ2-5
CDR3: CASSSANPDRETQYF
DNA: TGCGCCAGCAGCTCGGCGAACCCGGACCGCGAGACCCAGTACTTC

V: TRBV12-3/TRBV12-4
size: few
D: TRBD1
J: TRBJ1-5
CDR3: CASSFRDRPNQPQHF
DNA: TGTGCCAGCAGTTTCCGGGACAGGCCGAATCAGCCCCAGCATTTT

V: TRBV12-3/TRBV12-4
size: NA
D: TRBD1
J: TRBJ1-2
CDR3: CASSLAGGQVRDGYTF
DNA: TGTGCCAGCAGTTTGGCCGGGGGACAGGTGAGGGACGGCTACACCTTC

V: TRBV20-1
size: NA
D: NA
J: TRBJ2-4
CDR3: CSARGGGVSAKNIQYF
DNA: TGCAGTGCTAGAGGTGGCGGGGTTTCGGCCAAAAACATTCAGTACTTC

V: TRBV27
size: medium-sized
D: TRBD1
J: TRBJ1-4
CDR3: CATRDRVDEKLFF
DNA: TGTGCCACCCGGGACAGGGTGGATGAAAAACTGTTTTTT

V: TRBV5-4
size: medium-sized
D: TRBD2
J: TRBJ2-7
CDR3: CASSRTSGGAGTYEQYF
DNA: TGTGCCAGCAGCAGGACTAGCGGGGGGGCCGGAACCTACGAGCAGTACTTC

V: TRBV5-1
size: NA
D: NA
J: TRBJ2-7
CDR3: CASSLAVAGTNEQYF
DNA: TGCGCCAGCAGCTTGGCGGTAGCTGGGACCAACGAGCAGTACTTC

V: TRBV7-2
size: few
D: NA
J: TRBJ2-5
CDR3: CASSLDSYLQTQYF
DNA: TGTGCCAGCAGCTTAGATAGCTACCTCCAGACCCAGTACTTC

V: TRBV6-2/TRBV6-3
size: medium-sized
D: NA
J: TRBJ2-1
CDR3: CASSWQSQLREQFF
DNA: TGTGCCAGCAGTTGGCAGTCCCAGTTGCGGGAGCAGTTCTTC

V: TRBV19
size: medium-sized
D: NA
J: TRBJ1-4
CDR3: CASTDANEKLFF
DNA: TGTGCCAGTACTGACGCCAATGAAAAACTGTTTTTT

V: TRBV20-1
size: NA
D: NA
J: TRBJ2-7
CDR3: CSARAQFSYKQYF
DNA: TGCAGTGCTAGAGCTCAGTTTTCCTACAAGCAGTACTTC

V: TRBV9
size: few
D: TRBD2
J: TRBJ2-1
CDR3: CASSASGGGPSSYNEQFF
DNA: TGTGCCAGCAGCGCTAGCGGGGGGGGTCCGAGCTCCTACAATGAGCAGTTCTTC

V: TRBV21-1
size: once
D: NA
J: TRBJ2-7
CDR3: CASSRCLWASYEQYF
DNA: TGTGCCAGCAGCAGATGCCTGTGGGCTTCCTACGAGCAGTACTTC

V: TRBV5-1
size: few
D: NA
J: TRBJ2-5
CDR3: CASSLGSVWETQYF
DNA: TGCGCCAGCAGCTTGGGCAGCGTGTGGGAGACCCAGTACTTC

V: TRBV15
size: many
D: TRBD1
J: TRBJ1-2
CDR3: CATSRDFRGGDGYTF
DNA: TGTGCCACCAGCAGAGATTTCAGGGGGGGGGATGGCTACACCTTC

V: TRBV27
size: NA
D: NA
J: TRBJ2-7
CDR3: CASSLKGFGERYF
DNA: TGTGCCAGCAGTTTAAAAGGGTTCGGAGAGCGGTACTTC

V: TRBV6-5
size: medium-sized
D: NA
J: TRBJ2-7
CDR3: CASSLYSSSYEQYF
DNA: TGTGCCAGCAGTTTGTACAGTAGCTCCTACGAGCAGTACTTC

V: TRBV6-5
size: many
D: NA
J: TRBJ1-1
CDR3: CASSPLMGSHTEAFF
DNA: TGTGCCAGCAGTCCCCTAATGGGATCCCACACTGAAGCTTTCTTT

V: TRBV18
size: few
D: NA
J: TRBJ2-1
CDR3: CASSPQDEQFF
DNA: TGTGCCAGCTCACCACAGGATGAGCAGTTCTTC

V: TRBV29-1
size: large
D: TRBD2
J: TRBJ2-1
CDR3: CSVDFAGGSYNEQFF
DNA: TGCAGCGTTGATTTTGCGGGGGGCTCCTACAATGAGCAGTTCTTC

V: TRBV5-8
size: NA
D: TRBD1
J: TRBJ2-7
CDR3: CASSLFPGGKYEQYF
DNA: TGTGCCAGCAGCTTGTTTCCAGGGGGCAAGTACGAGCAGTACTTC

V: TRBV7-2
size: NA
D: NA
J: TRBJ1-1
CDR3: CASSSFPGAGTEAFF
DNA: TGTGCCAGCAGCTCCTTTCCGGGGGCAGGTACTGAAGCTTTCTTT

V: TRBV20-1
size: few
D: TRBD1
J: TRBJ2-7
CDR3: CSAMTGYEQYF
DNA: TGCAGTGCAATGACAGGGTACGAGCAGTACTTC

V: TRBV24-1
size: NA
D: TRBD2
J: TRBJ2-1
CDR3: CATSDSGLAGGHEQFF
DNA: TGTGCCACCAGTGACTCGGGACTAGCGGGGGGCCATGAACAGTTCTTC